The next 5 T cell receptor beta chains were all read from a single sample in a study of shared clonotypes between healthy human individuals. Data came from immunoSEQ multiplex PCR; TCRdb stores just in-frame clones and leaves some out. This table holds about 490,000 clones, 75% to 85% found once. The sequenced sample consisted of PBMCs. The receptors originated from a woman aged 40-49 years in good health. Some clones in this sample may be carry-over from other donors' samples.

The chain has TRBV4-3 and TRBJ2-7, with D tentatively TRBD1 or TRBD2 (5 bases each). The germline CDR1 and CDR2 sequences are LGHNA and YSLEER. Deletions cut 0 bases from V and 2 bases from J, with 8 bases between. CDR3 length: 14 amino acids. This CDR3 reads CASSQDVGAYEQYF. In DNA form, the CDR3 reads TGCGCCAGCAGCCAAGATGTGGGGGCCTACGAGCAGTACTTC.

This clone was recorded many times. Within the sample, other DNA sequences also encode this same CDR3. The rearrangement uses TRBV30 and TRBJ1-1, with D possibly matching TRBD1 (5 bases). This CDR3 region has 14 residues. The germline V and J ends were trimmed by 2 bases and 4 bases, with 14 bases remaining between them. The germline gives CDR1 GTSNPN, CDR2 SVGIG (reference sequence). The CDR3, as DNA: TGTGCCTGGAGTCAGGACGGGGGGTCCACTGAAGCTTTCTTT. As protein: CAWSQDGGSTEAFF.

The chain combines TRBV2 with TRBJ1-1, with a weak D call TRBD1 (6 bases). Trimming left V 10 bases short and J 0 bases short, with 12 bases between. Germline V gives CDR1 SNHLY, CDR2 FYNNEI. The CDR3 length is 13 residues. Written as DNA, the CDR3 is TGTGCCACGACTCCAGGGGTGAACACTGAAGCTTTCTTT. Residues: CATTPGVNTEAFF.

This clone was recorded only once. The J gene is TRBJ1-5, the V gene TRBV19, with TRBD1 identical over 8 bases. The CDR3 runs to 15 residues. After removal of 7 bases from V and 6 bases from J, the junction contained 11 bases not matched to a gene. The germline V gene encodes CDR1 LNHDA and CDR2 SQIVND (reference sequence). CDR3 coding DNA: TGTGCCAGTAAGGAAAGAGGACAGGGTGCTCAGCCCCAGCATTTT. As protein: CASKERGQGAQPQHF.

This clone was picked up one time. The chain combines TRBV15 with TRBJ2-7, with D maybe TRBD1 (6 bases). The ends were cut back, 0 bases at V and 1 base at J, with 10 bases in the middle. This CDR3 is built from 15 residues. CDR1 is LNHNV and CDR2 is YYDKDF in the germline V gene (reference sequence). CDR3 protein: CATSRESGESYEQYF. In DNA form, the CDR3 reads TGTGCCACCAGCAGAGAGTCAGGGGAATCCTACGAGCAGTACTTC.